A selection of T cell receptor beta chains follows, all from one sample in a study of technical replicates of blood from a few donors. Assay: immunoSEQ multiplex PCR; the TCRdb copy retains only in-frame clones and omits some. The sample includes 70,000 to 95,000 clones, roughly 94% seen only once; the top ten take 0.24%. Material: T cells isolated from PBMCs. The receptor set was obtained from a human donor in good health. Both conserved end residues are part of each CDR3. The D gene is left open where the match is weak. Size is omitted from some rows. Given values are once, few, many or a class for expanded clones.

CDR3 protein: CASSHYQTGSYEQYF
CDR3 DNA: TGTGCCAGCAGCCATTACCAGACAGGGAGCTACGAGCAGTACTTC
D gene: TRBD1
J gene: TRBJ2-7
clone size: once
V gene: TRBV14

CDR3 protein: CASRRQEISQGYEQFF
CDR3 DNA: TGTGCCAGTAGAAGACAGGAGATTAGTCAGGGGTATGAGCAGTTCTTC
D gene: .
J gene: TRBJ2-1
clone size: .
V gene: TRBV19

CDR3 protein: CASSQADRGTTNEKLFF
CDR3 DNA: TGCGCCAGCAGCCAAGCGGACAGGGGTACAACTAATGAAAAACTGTTTTTT
D gene: TRBD1
J gene: TRBJ1-4
clone size: once
V gene: TRBV4-1

CDR3 protein: CASSPDPSGQPQHF
CDR3 DNA: TGTGCCAGCTCACCAGACCCTTCAGGGCAGCCCCAGCATTTT
D gene: .
J gene: TRBJ1-5
clone size: once
V gene: TRBV18

CDR3 protein: CAWSVGQGNTGELFF
CDR3 DNA: TGTGCCTGGAGTGTAGGTCAGGGGAACACCGGGGAGCTGTTTTTT
D gene: .
J gene: TRBJ2-2
clone size: .
V gene: TRBV30

CDR3 protein: CASSPPGGVPSATQYF
CDR3 DNA: TGTGCCAGCTCACCTCCGGGCGGGGTGCCGAGCGCGACCCAGTACTTC
D gene: .
J gene: TRBJ2-5
clone size: .
V gene: TRBV18

CDR3 protein: CASSLYVTDTQYF
CDR3 DNA: TGTGCCAGCAGCTTGTATGTCACAGATACGCAGTATTTT
D gene: .
J gene: TRBJ2-3
clone size: .
V gene: TRBV7-9

CDR3 protein: CASSPRQEPFSGNTIYF
CDR3 DNA: TGTGCCAGCTCACCAAGGCAGGAACCCTTCTCTGGAAACACCATATATTTT
D gene: .
J gene: TRBJ1-3
clone size: .
V gene: TRBV18

CDR3 protein: CASSLALGDQPQHF
CDR3 DNA: TGTGCCAGCAGCTTAGCGCTCGGGGATCAGCCCCAGCATTTT
D gene: .
J gene: TRBJ1-5
clone size: .
V gene: TRBV7-9

CDR3 protein: CASRIGGNTDTQYF
CDR3 DNA: TGCGCCAGCAGGATCGGGGGAAACACAGATACGCAGTATTTT
D gene: .
J gene: TRBJ2-3
clone size: .
V gene: TRBV4-1

CDR3 protein: CASSPADRGSEQYF
CDR3 DNA: TGTGCCAGCAGCCCAGCGGACAGGGGATCCGAGCAGTACTTC
D gene: TRBD1
J gene: TRBJ2-7
clone size: .
V gene: TRBV4-2

CDR3 protein: CASSLAELAGELSYEQYF
CDR3 DNA: TGCGCCAGCAGCTTGGCCGAACTAGCGGGAGAACTCTCCTACGAGCAGTACTTC
D gene: TRBD2
J gene: TRBJ2-7
clone size: .
V gene: TRBV5-1

CDR3 protein: CASSVSPTSQETQYF
CDR3 DNA: TGTGCCAGCAGCGTATCTCCGACTAGCCAAGAGACCCAGTACTTC
D gene: .
J gene: TRBJ2-5
clone size: .
V gene: TRBV9

CDR3 protein: CAWSVLAIGTDYEQYF
CDR3 DNA: TGTGCCTGGAGTGTATTGGCTATAGGGACAGACTACGAGCAGTACTTC
D gene: TRBD1
J gene: TRBJ2-7
clone size: .
V gene: TRBV30

CDR3 protein: CASRRAGTGETFF
CDR3 DNA: TGCGCCAGCAGACGTGCCGGGACTGGGGAAACTTTCTTT
D gene: .
J gene: TRBJ1-1
clone size: .
V gene: TRBV5-1

CDR3 protein: CAWNGGGDQPQHF
CDR3 DNA: TGTGCCTGGAATGGGGGCGGTGATCAGCCCCAGCATTTT
D gene: .
J gene: TRBJ1-5
clone size: .
V gene: TRBV30

CDR3 protein: CASSEAVAEGPGDEQFF
CDR3 DNA: TGTGCCAGCAGTGAGGCCGTAGCGGAGGGGCCGGGAGATGAGCAGTTCTTC
D gene: .
J gene: TRBJ2-1
clone size: .
V gene: TRBV6-1

CDR3 protein: CSVEQPGTGYTGELFF
CDR3 DNA: TGCAGCGTTGAACAGCCCGGGACAGGGTACACCGGGGAGCTGTTTTTT
D gene: TRBD1
J gene: TRBJ2-2
clone size: .
V gene: TRBV29-1

CDR3 protein: CASSHQKSGTNNEQFF
CDR3 DNA: TGTGCCAGCAGCCACCAGAAATCCGGGACTAACAATGAGCAGTTCTTC
D gene: TRBD2
J gene: TRBJ2-1
clone size: once
V gene: TRBV7-9

CDR3 protein: CASSTGGGQSYEQYF
CDR3 DNA: TGCGCCAGCAGCACCGGCGGGGGGCAATCCTACGAGCAGTACTTC
D gene: TRBD2
J gene: TRBJ2-7
clone size: .
V gene: TRBV5-1

CDR3 protein: CASSRTEMNTEAFF
CDR3 DNA: TGTGCCAGCAGTCGGACAGAGATGAACACTGAAGCTTTCTTT
D gene: .
J gene: TRBJ1-1
clone size: .
V gene: TRBV2

CDR3 protein: CASSLLGQRIQPQHF
CDR3 DNA: TGTGCCAGCAGTTTATTGGGACAGCGTATTCAGCCCCAGCATTTT
D gene: TRBD1
J gene: TRBJ1-5
clone size: .
V gene: TRBV27

CDR3 protein: CASSFAFLEGTQYF
CDR3 DNA: TGTGCCAGCAGCTTTGCGTTTCTGGAGGGCACCCAGTACTTC
D gene: .
J gene: TRBJ2-5
clone size: .
V gene: TRBV5-6

CDR3 protein: CASSFEGGPAETQYF
CDR3 DNA: TGTGCCAGCAGCTTTGAGGGGGGGCCGGCAGAGACCCAGTACTTC
D gene: .
J gene: TRBJ2-5
clone size: .
V gene: TRBV11-3

CDR3 protein: CASSLQETQYF
CDR3 DNA: TGTGCCAGCAGCCTTCAAGAGACCCAGTACTTC
D gene: .
J gene: TRBJ2-5
clone size: few
V gene: TRBV7-2

CDR3 protein: CASSIPGETQYF
CDR3 DNA: TGTGCCAGTAGTATCCCAGGGGAGACCCAGTACTTC
D gene: .
J gene: TRBJ2-5
clone size: .
V gene: TRBV19

CDR3 protein: CASSVGGAGNTEAFF
CDR3 DNA: TGTGCCAGCAGCGTTGGAGGGGCAGGGAACACTGAAGCTTTCTTT
D gene: .
J gene: TRBJ1-1
clone size: few
V gene: TRBV9

CDR3 protein: CAWSVTGGVPDTQYF
CDR3 DNA: TGTGCCTGGAGTGTTACAGGGGGCGTTCCAGATACGCAGTATTTT
D gene: TRBD1
J gene: TRBJ2-3
clone size: .
V gene: TRBV30

CDR3 protein: CASSPTTTLAGLPYEQYF
CDR3 DNA: TGTGCCAGCAGTCCAACTACCACCCTCGCGGGCCTTCCCTACGAGCAGTACTTC
D gene: .
J gene: TRBJ2-7
clone size: .
V gene: TRBV27

CDR3 protein: CASSPRRRGSEQFF
CDR3 DNA: TGTGCCAGCAGCCCCCGCAGGAGGGGAAGTGAGCAGTTCTTC
D gene: .
J gene: TRBJ2-1
clone size: .
V gene: TRBV7-9

CDR3 protein: CASIIAGGPKDTQYF
CDR3 DNA: TGTGCCAGTATTATAGCGGGGGGGCCCAAAGATACGCAGTATTTT
D gene: TRBD2
J gene: TRBJ2-3
clone size: .
V gene: TRBV19

CDR3 protein: CASSPGDGTRAFF
CDR3 DNA: TGTGCCAGCAGTCCCGGCGATGGGACAAGAGCTTTCTTT
D gene: .
J gene: TRBJ1-1
clone size: .
V gene: TRBV5-6

CDR3 protein: CSVERDRQTTEAFF
CDR3 DNA: TGCAGCGTTGAGAGAGATCGACAGACCACTGAAGCTTTCTTT
D gene: .
J gene: TRBJ1-1
clone size: .
V gene: TRBV29-1

CDR3 protein: CASSVRGLEEQFF
CDR3 DNA: TGTGCCAGCAGCGTTAGGGGGCTGGAGGAGCAGTTCTTC
D gene: TRBD1
J gene: TRBJ2-1
clone size: .
V gene: TRBV9

CDR3 protein: CASSSLKKRGGASEQFF
CDR3 DNA: TGTGCCAGCAGCTCCCTGAAGAAACGCGGGGGGGCGAGTGAGCAGTTCTTC
D gene: TRBD2
J gene: TRBJ2-1
clone size: .
V gene: TRBV11-2

CDR3 protein: CASSYSGGVNSYEQYF
CDR3 DNA: TGTGCCAGCAGTTACTCAGGAGGGGTCAACTCCTACGAGCAGTACTTC
D gene: .
J gene: TRBJ2-7
clone size: .
V gene: TRBV6-5

CDR3 protein: CASSLEGEGGYTF
CDR3 DNA: TGTGCCAGCAGCTTAGAAGGGGAAGGGGGCTACACCTTC
D gene: .
J gene: TRBJ1-2
clone size: .
V gene: TRBV7-9

CDR3 protein: CASSYLGLAENYEQYF
CDR3 DNA: TGTGCCAGCAGTTACTTGGGACTAGCGGAGAACTACGAGCAGTACTTC
D gene: TRBD2
J gene: TRBJ2-7
clone size: .
V gene: TRBV6-5

CDR3 protein: CASSLEPGQGYEQYF
CDR3 DNA: TGTGCCAGCAGCTTGGAGCCGGGACAGGGTTACGAGCAGTACTTC
D gene: TRBD1
J gene: TRBJ2-7
clone size: .
V gene: TRBV5-4

CDR3 protein: CASSVGGAGGPMYEQFF
CDR3 DNA: TGTGCCAGCAGCGTAGGAGGAGCGGGAGGGCCTATGTATGAGCAGTTCTTC
D gene: TRBD2
J gene: TRBJ2-1
clone size: .
V gene: TRBV9

CDR3 protein: CSARESGNTIYF
CDR3 DNA: TGCAGCGCCCGGGAATCCGGAAACACCATATATTTT
D gene: .
J gene: TRBJ1-3
clone size: .
V gene: TRBV29-1

CDR3 protein: CASSLWGGENYGYTF
CDR3 DNA: TGCGCCAGCAGCTTGTGGGGGGGCGAGAACTATGGCTACACCTTC
D gene: .
J gene: TRBJ1-2
clone size: .
V gene: TRBV5-1

CDR3 protein: CASSLQGAQPQHF
CDR3 DNA: TGTGCCAGCAGTCTACAGGGAGCTCAGCCCCAGCATTTT
D gene: .
J gene: TRBJ1-5
clone size: .
V gene: TRBV2

CDR3 protein: CASSPSGLASYEQYF
CDR3 DNA: TGTGCCAGCTCACCCTCGGGACTAGCTTCGTACGAGCAGTACTTC
D gene: TRBD2
J gene: TRBJ2-7
clone size: .
V gene: TRBV18

CDR3 protein: CASSVDWEGPVEQYF
CDR3 DNA: TGTGCCAGCAGCGTAGATTGGGAGGGGCCCGTAGAGCAGTACTTC
D gene: TRBD2
J gene: TRBJ2-7
clone size: once
V gene: TRBV9

CDR3 protein: CASSTGTGLEKLFF
CDR3 DNA: TGTGCCAGCAGTACCGGGACAGGGCTTGAAAAACTGTTTTTT
D gene: TRBD1
J gene: TRBJ1-4
clone size: .
V gene: TRBV27

CDR3 protein: CASSPSGTGNTIYF
CDR3 DNA: TGTGCCAGTTCCCCCTCAGGGACAGGAAACACCATATATTTT
D gene: .
J gene: TRBJ1-3
clone size: .
V gene: TRBV19

CDR3 protein: CASSQTATAYEQYF
CDR3 DNA: TGCGCCAGCAGCCAGACAGCCACCGCCTACGAGCAGTACTTC
D gene: .
J gene: TRBJ2-7
clone size: .
V gene: TRBV4-1